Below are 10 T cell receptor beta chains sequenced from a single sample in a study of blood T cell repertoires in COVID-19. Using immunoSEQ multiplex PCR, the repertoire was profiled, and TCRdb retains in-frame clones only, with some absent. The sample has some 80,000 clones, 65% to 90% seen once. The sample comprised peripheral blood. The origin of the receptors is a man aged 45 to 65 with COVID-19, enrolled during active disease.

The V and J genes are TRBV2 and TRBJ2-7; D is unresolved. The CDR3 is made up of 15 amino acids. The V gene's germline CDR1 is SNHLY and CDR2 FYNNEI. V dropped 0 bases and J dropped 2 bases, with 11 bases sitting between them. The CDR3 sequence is CASSEALGTTYEQYF. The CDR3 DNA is TGTGCCAGCAGTGAAGCGCTGGGCACAACCTACGAGCAGTACTTC.

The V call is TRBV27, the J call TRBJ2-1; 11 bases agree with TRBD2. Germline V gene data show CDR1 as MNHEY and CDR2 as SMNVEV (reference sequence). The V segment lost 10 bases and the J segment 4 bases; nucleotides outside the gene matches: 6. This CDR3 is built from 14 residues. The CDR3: CATVGLAGYNEQFF. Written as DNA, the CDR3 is TGTGCCACCGTTGGACTAGCGGGTTACAATGAGCAGTTCTTC.

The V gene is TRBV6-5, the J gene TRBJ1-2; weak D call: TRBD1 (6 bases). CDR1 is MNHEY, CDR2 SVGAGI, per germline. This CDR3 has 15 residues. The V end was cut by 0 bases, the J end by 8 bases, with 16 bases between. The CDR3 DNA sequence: TGTGCCAGCAGTTACTCGACAGGACAATTACTCGGCTACACCTTC. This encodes CASSYSTGQLLGYTF.

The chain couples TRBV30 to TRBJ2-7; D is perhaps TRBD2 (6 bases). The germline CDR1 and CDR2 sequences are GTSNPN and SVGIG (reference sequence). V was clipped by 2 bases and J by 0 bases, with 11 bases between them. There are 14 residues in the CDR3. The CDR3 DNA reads TGTGCCTGGAGTCGGGGGAGAGGCTCCTACGAGCAGTACTTC. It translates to CAWSRGRGSYEQYF.

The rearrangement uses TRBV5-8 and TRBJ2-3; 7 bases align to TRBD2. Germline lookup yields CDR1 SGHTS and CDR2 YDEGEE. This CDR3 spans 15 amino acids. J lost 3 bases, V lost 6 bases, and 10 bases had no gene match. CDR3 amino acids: CASTRRGGRTDTQYF. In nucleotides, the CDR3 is TGTGCCAGCACCCGGCGGGGCGGGAGAACAGATACGCAGTATTTT.

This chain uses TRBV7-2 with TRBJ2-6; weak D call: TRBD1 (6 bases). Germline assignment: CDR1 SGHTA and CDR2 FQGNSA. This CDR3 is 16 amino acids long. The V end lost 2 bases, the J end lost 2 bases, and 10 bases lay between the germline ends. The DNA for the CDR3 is TGTGCCAGCAGCTTATCTGCAGGGGCTGGGGCCAACGTCCTGACTTTC. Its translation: CASSLSAGAGANVLTF.

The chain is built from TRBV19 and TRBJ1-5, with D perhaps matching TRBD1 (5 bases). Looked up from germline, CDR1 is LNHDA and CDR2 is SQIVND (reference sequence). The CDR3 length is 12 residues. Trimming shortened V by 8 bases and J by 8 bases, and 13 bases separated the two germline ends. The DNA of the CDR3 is TGTGCCAGTGACAGTGGAGGGAAGCCCCAGCATTTT. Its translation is CASDSGGKPQHF.

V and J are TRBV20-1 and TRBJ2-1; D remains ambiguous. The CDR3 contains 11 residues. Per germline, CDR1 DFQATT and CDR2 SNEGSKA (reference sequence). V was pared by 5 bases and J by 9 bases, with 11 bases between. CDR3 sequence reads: CSAPEYSEQFF. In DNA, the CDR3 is TGCAGTGCTCCCGAGTATAGTGAGCAGTTCTTC.

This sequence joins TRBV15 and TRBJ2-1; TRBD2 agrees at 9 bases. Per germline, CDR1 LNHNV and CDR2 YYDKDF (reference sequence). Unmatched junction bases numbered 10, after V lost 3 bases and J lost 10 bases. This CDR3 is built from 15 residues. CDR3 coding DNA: TGTGCCACCAGCAGGGGGGCTAGCGGGATAGGGGAGCAGTTCTTC. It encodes CATSRGASGIGEQFF.

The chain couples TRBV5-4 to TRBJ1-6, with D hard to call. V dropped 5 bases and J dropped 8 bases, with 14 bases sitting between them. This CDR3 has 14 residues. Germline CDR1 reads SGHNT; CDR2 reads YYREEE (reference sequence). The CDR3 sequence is CASRYNGRDSPLHF. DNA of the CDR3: TGTGCCAGCAGATATAACGGTCGGGATTCACCCCTCCACTTT.